Listed below are T cell receptor beta chains from one sample, sequenced in a study of blood T cell repertoires in COVID-19. TCRdb's table, derived via immunoSEQ multiplex PCR, lists solely in-frame clones and lacks some. The table includes fewer than 350,000 clones, less than 85% detected once. The sample consisted of PBMCs or T cells enriched from blood (not recorded which). The receptors stem from a woman under 40 who had been exposed to COVID-19. Each CDR3 is given with its conserved first and last residue. Fields, in order: D gene, clone size, V gene, J gene, CDR3 protein, CDR3 DNA. D genes are given only for firm matches. Not every row has a clone size; where given, it reads once, few, many or a size class.

d_call: .; clone_size: .; v_call: TRBV2; j_call: TRBJ2-3; cdr3_aa: CASSEGDQRRQYF; cdr3_nt: TGTGCCAGCAGTGAGGGAGACCAGCGCCGGCAGTATTTT
d_call: TRBD1; clone_size: .; v_call: TRBV4-1; j_call: TRBJ1-4; cdr3_aa: CASSQRQGAGEKLFF; cdr3_nt: TGCGCCAGCAGCCAAAGACAGGGGGCTGGTGAAAAACTGTTTTTT
d_call: .; clone_size: .; v_call: TRBV19; j_call: TRBJ2-3; cdr3_aa: CASSKMRRQSTDTQYF; cdr3_nt: TGTGCCAGTAGTAAGATGAGAAGACAAAGCACAGATACGCAGTATTTT
d_call: TRBD2; clone_size: .; v_call: TRBV27; j_call: TRBJ2-1; cdr3_aa: CASRPGLGRYNEQFF; cdr3_nt: TGTGCCAGCAGACCGGGACTAGGGCGCTACAATGAGCAGTTCTTC
d_call: .; clone_size: .; v_call: TRBV5-1; j_call: TRBJ2-1; cdr3_aa: CASSLPLNNEQFF; cdr3_nt: TGCGCCAGCAGCTTGCCACTAAACAATGAGCAGTTCTTC
d_call: TRBD1; clone_size: .; v_call: TRBV2; j_call: TRBJ2-7; cdr3_aa: CASSVGQGIRVYEQYF; cdr3_nt: TGTGCCAGCAGTGTGGGACAGGGGATCCGGGTCTACGAGCAGTACTTC
d_call: TRBD1; clone_size: .; v_call: TRBV19; j_call: TRBJ1-5; cdr3_aa: CASSTRGTGLHQHF; cdr3_nt: TGTGCCAGTAGTACCAGGGGGACAGGGCTACACCAGCATTTT
d_call: .; clone_size: .; v_call: TRBV2; j_call: TRBJ2-4; cdr3_aa: CASSVNRAGNIQYF; cdr3_nt: TGTGCCAGCAGTGTTAACAGGGCTGGGAACATTCAGTACTTC
d_call: .; clone_size: .; v_call: TRBV19; j_call: TRBJ2-5; cdr3_aa: CASSMAGLEETQYF; cdr3_nt: TGTGCCAGTAGTATGGCAGGGCTAGAGGAGACCCAGTACTTC
d_call: .; clone_size: .; v_call: TRBV28; j_call: TRBJ1-5; cdr3_aa: CASSSPGSQPQHF; cdr3_nt: TGTGCCAGCAGTTCCCCGGGGTCTCAGCCCCAGCATTTT
d_call: TRBD2; clone_size: .; v_call: TRBV4-3; j_call: TRBJ2-5; cdr3_aa: CASSQDRAGGLGETQYF; cdr3_nt: TGCGCCAGCAGCCAAGATCGAGCGGGGGGGCTAGGGGAGACCCAGTACTTC
d_call: TRBD1; clone_size: .; v_call: TRBV28; j_call: TRBJ2-2; cdr3_aa: CASSLGDRTTGELFF; cdr3_nt: TGTGCCAGCAGTTTAGGGGACAGGACCACCGGGGAGCTGTTTTTT
d_call: TRBD1; clone_size: .; v_call: TRBV23-1; j_call: TRBJ1-1; cdr3_aa: CASSFGQGAHTEAFF; cdr3_nt: TGCGCCAGCAGTTTCGGACAGGGGGCGCACACTGAAGCTTTCTTT
d_call: .; clone_size: .; v_call: TRBV6-5; j_call: TRBJ1-2; cdr3_aa: CASSYGYRSKGYTF; cdr3_nt: TGTGCCAGCAGTTACGGTTACAGGAGCAAGGGCTACACCTTC
d_call: .; clone_size: .; v_call: TRBV3-1/TRBV3-2; j_call: TRBJ1-4; cdr3_aa: CASSPVGGPQLFF; cdr3_nt: TGTGCCAGCAGCCCAGTAGGAGGGCCACAACTGTTTTTT
d_call: .; clone_size: .; v_call: TRBV6-6; j_call: TRBJ1-1; cdr3_aa: CASIETGLGGEAFF; cdr3_nt: TGTGCCAGCATCGAGACGGGGTTAGGTGGTGAAGCTTTCTTT
d_call: TRBD1; clone_size: .; v_call: TRBV2; j_call: TRBJ1-1; cdr3_aa: CAIPKGGTGGMNTEAFF; cdr3_nt: TGTGCCATCCCCAAGGGAGGGACAGGGGGGATGAACACTGAAGCTTTCTTT
d_call: .; clone_size: few; v_call: TRBV21-1; j_call: TRBJ1-2; cdr3_aa: CASSKVACPLNYGYTF; cdr3_nt: TGTGCCAGCAGCAAAGTGGCATGCCCTCTCAACTATGGCTACACCTTC
d_call: .; clone_size: .; v_call: TRBV6-5; j_call: TRBJ2-7; cdr3_aa: CASRDDTTYEQYF; cdr3_nt: TGTGCCAGCAGGGATGACACCACCTACGAGCAGTACTTC
d_call: .; clone_size: .; v_call: TRBV28; j_call: TRBJ1-1; cdr3_aa: CASTLRQALGGTEAFF; cdr3_nt: TGTGCCAGCACCCTAAGACAGGCCCTGGGAGGGACTGAAGCTTTCTTT
d_call: .; clone_size: .; v_call: TRBV20-1; j_call: TRBJ2-7; cdr3_aa: CSASRPGSYYEQYF; cdr3_nt: TGCAGTGCTAGTCGTCCCGGGAGTTACTACGAGCAGTACTTC
d_call: TRBD1; clone_size: .; v_call: TRBV6-5; j_call: TRBJ1-2; cdr3_aa: CASRGQGPYGYTF; cdr3_nt: TGTGCCAGCAGAGGACAGGGCCCTTATGGCTACACCTTC
d_call: TRBD1; clone_size: few; v_call: TRBV19; j_call: TRBJ1-5; cdr3_aa: CASTLDRDNQPQHF; cdr3_nt: TGTGCCAGTACCCTTGACAGGGACAATCAGCCCCAGCATTTT
d_call: TRBD1; clone_size: few; v_call: TRBV28; j_call: TRBJ2-4; cdr3_aa: CASSLYHRQGKKNIQYF; cdr3_nt: TGTGCCAGCAGTTTATATCACAGACAGGGGAAGAAAAACATTCAGTACTTC
d_call: TRBD1; clone_size: .; v_call: TRBV27; j_call: TRBJ1-2; cdr3_aa: CASSLLGDRVNYGYTF; cdr3_nt: TGTGCCAGCAGTCTCCTCGGGGACAGGGTGAATTATGGCTACACCTTC
d_call: .; clone_size: .; v_call: TRBV4-2; j_call: TRBJ1-2; cdr3_aa: CASSQAPLNNYGYTF; cdr3_nt: TGTGCCAGCAGCCAAGCTCCTCTAAACAACTATGGCTACACCTTC
d_call: .; clone_size: .; v_call: TRBV3-1/TRBV3-2; j_call: TRBJ2-7; cdr3_aa: CASSPRVLPYEQYF; cdr3_nt: TGTGCCAGCAGCCCCCGGGTCCTCCCCTACGAGCAGTACTTC
d_call: .; clone_size: .; v_call: TRBV12-3/TRBV12-4; j_call: TRBJ2-2; cdr3_aa: CATQRVNTGELFF; cdr3_nt: TGTGCCACCCAGAGGGTGAACACCGGGGAGCTGTTTTTT
d_call: TRBD1; clone_size: few; v_call: TRBV30; j_call: TRBJ2-6; cdr3_aa: CAWSVGTAFGSGANVLTF; cdr3_nt: TGTGCCTGGAGTGTAGGGACAGCCTTCGGCTCTGGGGCCAACGTCCTGACTTTC
d_call: TRBD2; clone_size: .; v_call: TRBV5-1; j_call: TRBJ2-2; cdr3_aa: CASSPGTSDYTGELFF; cdr3_nt: TGCGCCAGCAGCCCTGGGACTAGCGATTACACCGGGGAGCTGTTTTTT
d_call: .; clone_size: .; v_call: TRBV7-3; j_call: TRBJ1-6; cdr3_aa: CASSFGDGGSPLHF; cdr3_nt: TGTGCCAGCAGCTTCGGCGATGGCGGTTCACCCCTCCACTTT